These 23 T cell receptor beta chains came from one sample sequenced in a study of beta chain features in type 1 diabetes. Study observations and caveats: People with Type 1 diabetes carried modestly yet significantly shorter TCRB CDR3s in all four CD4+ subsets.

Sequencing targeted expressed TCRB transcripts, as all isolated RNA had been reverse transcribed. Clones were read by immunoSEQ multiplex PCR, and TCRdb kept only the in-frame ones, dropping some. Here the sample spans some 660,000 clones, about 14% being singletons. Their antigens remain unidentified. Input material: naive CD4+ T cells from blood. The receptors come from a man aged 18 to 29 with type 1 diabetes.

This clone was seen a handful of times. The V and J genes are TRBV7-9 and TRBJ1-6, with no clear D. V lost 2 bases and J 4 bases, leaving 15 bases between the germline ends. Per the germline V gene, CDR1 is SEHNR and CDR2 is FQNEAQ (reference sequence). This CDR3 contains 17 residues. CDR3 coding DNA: TGTGCCAGCAGCTTAAACGAAGGGTTTTCTTATAATTCACCCCTCCACTTT. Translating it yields CASSLNEGFSYNSPLHF.

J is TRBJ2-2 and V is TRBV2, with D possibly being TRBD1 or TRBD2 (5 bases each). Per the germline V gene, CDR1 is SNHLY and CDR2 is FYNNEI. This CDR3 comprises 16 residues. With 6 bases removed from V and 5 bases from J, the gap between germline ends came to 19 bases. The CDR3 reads CASRPWGRRGTGELFF. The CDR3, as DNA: TGTGCCAGCAGACCATGGGGACGTCGCGGGACCGGGGAGCTGTTTTTT.

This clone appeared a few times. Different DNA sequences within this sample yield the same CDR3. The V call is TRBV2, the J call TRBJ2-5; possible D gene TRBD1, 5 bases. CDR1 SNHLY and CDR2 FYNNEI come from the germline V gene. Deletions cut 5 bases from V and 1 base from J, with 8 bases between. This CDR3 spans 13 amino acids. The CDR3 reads CASSSDSQETQYF. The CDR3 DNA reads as TGTGCCAGCAGTTCCGACAGCCAAGAGACCCAGTACTTC.

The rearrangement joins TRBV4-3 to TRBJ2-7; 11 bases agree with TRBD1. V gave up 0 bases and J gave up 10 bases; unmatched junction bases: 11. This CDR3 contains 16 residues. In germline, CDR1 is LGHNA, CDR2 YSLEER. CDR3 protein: CASSQDLGQGALVQYF. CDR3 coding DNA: TGCGCCAGCAGCCAAGATCTCGGACAGGGGGCATTAGTTCAGTACTTC.

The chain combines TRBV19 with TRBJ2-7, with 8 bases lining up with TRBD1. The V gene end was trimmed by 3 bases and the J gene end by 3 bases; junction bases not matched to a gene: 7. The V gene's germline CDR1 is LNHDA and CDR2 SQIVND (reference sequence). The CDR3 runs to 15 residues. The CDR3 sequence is CASSIAWTGLYEQYF. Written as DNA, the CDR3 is TGTGCCAGTAGTATTGCCTGGACAGGGCTCTACGAGCAGTACTTC. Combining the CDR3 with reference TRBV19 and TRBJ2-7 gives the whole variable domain DGGITQSPKYLFRKEGQNVTLSCEQNLNHDAMYWYRQDPGQGLRLIYYSQIVNDFQKGDIAEGYSVSREKKESFPLTVTSAQKNPTAFYLCASSIAWTGLYEQYFGPGTRLTVT.

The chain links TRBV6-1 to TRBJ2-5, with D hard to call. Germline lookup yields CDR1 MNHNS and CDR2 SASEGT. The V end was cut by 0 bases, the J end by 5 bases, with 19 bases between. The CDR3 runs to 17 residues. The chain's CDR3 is CASSEAPFVSLGETQYF. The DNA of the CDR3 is TGTGCCAGCAGTGAAGCACCCTTTGTCAGCCTTGGCGAGACCCAGTACTTC.

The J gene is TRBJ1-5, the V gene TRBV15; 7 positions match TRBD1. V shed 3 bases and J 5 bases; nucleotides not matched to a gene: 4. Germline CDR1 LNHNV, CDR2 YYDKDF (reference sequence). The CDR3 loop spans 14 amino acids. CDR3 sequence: CATSRNRGDQPQHF. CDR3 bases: TGTGCCACCAGCAGGAACAGGGGAGATCAGCCCCAGCATTTT.

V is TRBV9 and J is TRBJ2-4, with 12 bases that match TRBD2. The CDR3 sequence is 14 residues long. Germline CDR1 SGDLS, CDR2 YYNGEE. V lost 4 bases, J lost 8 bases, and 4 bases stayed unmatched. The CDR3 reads CASSPTSGSDIQYF. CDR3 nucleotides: TGTGCCAGCAGCCCGACTAGCGGGAGTGACATTCAGTACTTC.

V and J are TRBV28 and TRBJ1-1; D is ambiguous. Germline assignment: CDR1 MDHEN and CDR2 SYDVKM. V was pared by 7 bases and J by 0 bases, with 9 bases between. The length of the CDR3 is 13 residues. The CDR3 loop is CASTRQMNTEAFF. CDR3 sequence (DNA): TGTGCCAGCACGAGGCAGATGAACACTGAAGCTTTCTTT.

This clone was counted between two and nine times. CDR3 in amino acids: CASSRSGQPNNEQFF. CDR3 bases: TGTGCCAGCAGCCGATCGGGACAGCCGAACAATGAGCAGTTCTTC. The chain combines TRBV7-2 with TRBJ2-1, with 7 bases aligning to TRBD1. The CDR3 is 15 amino acids. The junction had 9 bases not matched to a gene; V was cut back by 5 bases and J by 5 bases. The germline CDR1 and CDR2 sequences are SGHTA and FQGNSA.

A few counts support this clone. CDR3 region: CASSLVGQETQYF. The DNA for the CDR3 is TGTGCCAGCAGCTTAGTCGGCCAAGAGACCCAGTACTTC. V is TRBV11-2 and J is TRBJ2-5; D is uncertain. The CDR3 length is 13 residues. V was cut by 1 base and J by 1 base, with 4 bases left in between. Germline V gene data show CDR1 as SGHAT and CDR2 as FQNNGV.

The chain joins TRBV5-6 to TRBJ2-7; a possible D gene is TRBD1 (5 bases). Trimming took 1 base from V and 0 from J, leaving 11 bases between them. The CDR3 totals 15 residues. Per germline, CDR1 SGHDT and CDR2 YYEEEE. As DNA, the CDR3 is TGTGCCAGCAGCTTGCAGGGTAAGAGCTCCTACGAGCAGTACTTC. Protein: CASSLQGKSSYEQYF.

The CDR3 coding sequence is TGTGCCTGGAGCGCCGGACAGGGAGCAAACGAAGCTTTCTTT. Encoded protein: CAWSAGQGANEAFF. This sequence joins TRBV30 and TRBJ1-1, with TRBD1 matching 8 bases. The V and J ends lost 3 bases and 8 bases, in that order; junction bases with no gene match: 11. The CDR3 totals 14 residues. CDR1 is GTSNPN and CDR2 is SVGIG in the germline V gene (reference sequence).

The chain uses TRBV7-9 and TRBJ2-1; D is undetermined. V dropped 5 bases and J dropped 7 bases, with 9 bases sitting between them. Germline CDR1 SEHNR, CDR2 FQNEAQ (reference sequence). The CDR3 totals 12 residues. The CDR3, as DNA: TGTGCCAGCAGCCCCCCCGGGAATGAGCAGTTCTTC. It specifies CASSPPGNEQFF.

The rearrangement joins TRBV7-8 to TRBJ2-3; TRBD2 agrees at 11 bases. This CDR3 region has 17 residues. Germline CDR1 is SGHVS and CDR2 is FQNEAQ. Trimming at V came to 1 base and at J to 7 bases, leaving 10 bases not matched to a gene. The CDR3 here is CASSLVGSGGARYTQYF. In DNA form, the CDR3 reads TGTGCCAGCAGCTTAGTAGGTAGCGGGGGGGCCCGATATACGCAGTATTTT.

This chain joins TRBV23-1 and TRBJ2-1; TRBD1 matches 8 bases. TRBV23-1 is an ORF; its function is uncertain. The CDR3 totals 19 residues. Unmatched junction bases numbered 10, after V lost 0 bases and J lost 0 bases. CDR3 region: CASSQSNLTGGYSYNEQFF. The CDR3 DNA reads TGCGCCAGCAGTCAATCGAATCTAACAGGGGGGTACTCCTACAATGAGCAGTTCTTC.

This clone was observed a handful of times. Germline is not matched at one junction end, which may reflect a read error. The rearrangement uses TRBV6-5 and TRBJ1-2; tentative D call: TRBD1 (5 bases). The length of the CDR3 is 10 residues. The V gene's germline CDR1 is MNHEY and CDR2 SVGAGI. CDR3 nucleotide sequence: TGTGCCAGCGGGGCGGGGGTCCAGGCCTTC. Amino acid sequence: CASGAGVQAF.

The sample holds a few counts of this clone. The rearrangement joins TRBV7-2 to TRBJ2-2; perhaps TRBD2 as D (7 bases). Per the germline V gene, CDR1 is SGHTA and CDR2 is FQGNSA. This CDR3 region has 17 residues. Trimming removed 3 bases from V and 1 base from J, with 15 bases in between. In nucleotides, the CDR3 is TGTGCCAGCAGCTTCCCACGGGGGGCTGGGAACACCGGGGAGCTGTTTTTT. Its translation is CASSFPRGAGNTGELFF.

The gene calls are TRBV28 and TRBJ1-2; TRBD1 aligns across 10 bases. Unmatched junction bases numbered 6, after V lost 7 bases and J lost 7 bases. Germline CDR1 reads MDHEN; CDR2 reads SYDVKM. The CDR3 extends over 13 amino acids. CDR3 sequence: CASIGQGEFGYTF. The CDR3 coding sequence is TGTGCCAGCATTGGACAGGGGGAATTTGGCTACACCTTC.

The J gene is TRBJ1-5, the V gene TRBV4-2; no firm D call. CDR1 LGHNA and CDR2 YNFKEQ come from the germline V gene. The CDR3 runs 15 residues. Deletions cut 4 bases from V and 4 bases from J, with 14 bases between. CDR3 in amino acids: CASSPMGIPNQPQHF. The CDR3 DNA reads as TGTGCCAGCAGCCCTATGGGCATTCCTAATCAGCCCCAGCATTTT.

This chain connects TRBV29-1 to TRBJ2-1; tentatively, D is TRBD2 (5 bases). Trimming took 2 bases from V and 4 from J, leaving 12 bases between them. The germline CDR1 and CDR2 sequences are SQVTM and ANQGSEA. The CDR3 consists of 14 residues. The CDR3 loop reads CSVETEARYNEQFF. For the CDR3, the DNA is TGCAGCGTTGAAACGGAGGCTAGATACAATGAGCAGTTCTTC.

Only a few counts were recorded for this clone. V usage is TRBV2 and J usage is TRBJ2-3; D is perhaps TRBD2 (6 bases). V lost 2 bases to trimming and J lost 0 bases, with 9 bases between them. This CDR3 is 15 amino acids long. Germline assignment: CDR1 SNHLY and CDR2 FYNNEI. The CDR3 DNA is TGTGCCAGCAGTGAATCTAGCGCGAGCACAGATACGCAGTATTTT. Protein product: CASSESSASTDTQYF. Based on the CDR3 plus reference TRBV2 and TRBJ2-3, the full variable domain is EPEVTQTPSHQVTQMGQEVILRCVPISNHLYFYWYRQILGQKVEFLVSFYNNEISEKSEIFDDQFSVERPDGSNFTLKIRSTKLEDSAMYFCASSESSASTDTQYFGPGTRLTVL.

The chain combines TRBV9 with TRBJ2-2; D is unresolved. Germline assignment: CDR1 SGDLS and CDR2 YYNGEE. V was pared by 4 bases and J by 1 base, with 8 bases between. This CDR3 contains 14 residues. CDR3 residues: CASSPSQNTGELFF. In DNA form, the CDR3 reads TGTGCCAGCAGCCCCTCTCAGAACACCGGGGAGCTGTTTTTT.